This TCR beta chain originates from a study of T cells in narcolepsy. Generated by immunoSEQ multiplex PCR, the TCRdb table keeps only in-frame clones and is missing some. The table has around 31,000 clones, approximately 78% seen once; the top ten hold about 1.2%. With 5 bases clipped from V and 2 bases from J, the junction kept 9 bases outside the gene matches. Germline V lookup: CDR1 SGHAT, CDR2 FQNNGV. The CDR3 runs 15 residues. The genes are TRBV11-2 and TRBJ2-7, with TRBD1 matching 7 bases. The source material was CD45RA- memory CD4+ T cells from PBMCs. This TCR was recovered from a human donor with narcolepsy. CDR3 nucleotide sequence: TGTGCCAGCAGCCCGGACAGGACCTCGACCTACGAGCAGTACTTC. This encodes CASSPDRTSTYEQYF.